What follows are 28 T cell receptor beta chains derived from one specimen sequenced in a study of T cells in Graves' hyperthyroidism and ophthalmopathy. Amplification targeted TCR beta CDR3 regions from RNA transcripts. First-round RT-PCR targeting the TCR CDR3 was performed with the HTBI primer set. TCRdb passed the multiplex PCR reads through MiXCR, listing each CDR3 protein once. The sample includes around 490,000 distinct CDR3 sequences, nearly 20% of them seen just once. The sequenced sample consisted of blood. The source of these receptors is a middle-aged man with Graves' ophthalmopathy.

This clonotype was found once. Relative to the germline gene, one junction end is altered; a read error may explain this. The chain employs TRBV6-1 and TRBJ2-1; the D is unclear. CDR3 size: 13 residues. The germline CDR1 and CDR2 sequences are MNHNS and SASEGT. The CDR3 is CASSPTKYNGQFF. The DNA of the CDR3 is TGTGCCAGCTCCCCCACGAAATACAATGGGCAGTTCTTC.

This chain joins TRBV29-1 and TRBJ2-7; 9 bases line up with TRBD1. Germline CDR1 SQVTM, CDR2 ANQGSEA. V shed 7 bases, J shed 2 bases, and the junction held 0 bases outside the gene matches. This CDR3 is built from 11 residues. CDR3 DNA sequence: TGCAGCGGGACAGGGGCCTACGAGCAGTACTTC. Amino acids: CSGTGAYEQYF.

This clonotype was seen at least ten times. J is TRBJ1-1 and V is TRBV3-1; 11 nucleotides agree with TRBD1. Per germline, CDR1 LGHDT and CDR2 YNNKEL (reference sequence). The CDR3 totals 17 residues. V lost 2 bases to trimming and J lost 5 bases; unmatched junction nucleotides: 10. CDR3 sequence reads: CASSQSGTGGIRTEAFF. In DNA, the CDR3 is TGTGCCAGCAGCCAATCCGGGACAGGGGGAATAAGGACTGAAGCTTTCTTT.

This clonotype was seen repeatedly, ten times or more. The chain joins TRBV2 to TRBJ1-1; the D is unclear. The length of the CDR3 is 14 residues. With 0 bases removed from V and 5 bases from J, the gap between germline ends came to 10 bases. Germline CDR1 SNHLY, CDR2 FYNNEI. The chain's CDR3 is CASSEALSGTEAFF. CDR3 sequence (DNA): TGTGCCAGCAGTGAAGCGCTTTCCGGGACTGAAGCTTTCTTT.

Concerning this clonotype: A much bigger clone sits one base away, suggesting this may be a read error. The V gene is TRBV7-2, the J gene TRBJ2-2, with D perhaps matching TRBD1 (6 bases). V was trimmed by 6 bases and J by 7 bases, leaving 18 bases between them. Germline CDR1 and CDR2: SGHTA and FQGNSA. CDR3 length: 15 amino acids. This CDR3 reads CASRSQTGFIGELFF. The CDR3 DNA is TGTGCCAGCAGATCCCAAACAGGGTTCATCGGGGAGCTGTTTTTT.

At least ten counts were recorded for this clonotype. The DNA of the CDR3 is TGTGCCAGCAGTTTAGGGAGATCGGGGGGCACTGAAGCTTTCTTT. This codes for CASSLGRSGGTEAFF. V usage is TRBV12-3 or TRBV12-4 and J usage is TRBJ1-1; maybe TRBD1 (5 bases). This CDR3 spans 15 amino acids. Trimming shortened V by 1 base and J by 4 bases, and 13 bases separated the two germline ends.

This clonotype was counted a few times. The CDR3 loop is CASSLAGGRRTEAFF. The CDR3 bases are TGTGCCAGCAGCTTGGCCGGGGGCAGAAGAACTGAAGCTTTCTTT. The chain recombines TRBV5-6 with TRBJ1-1; TRBD1 is a possible D gene (6 bases). The CDR3 totals 15 residues. Germline V gene sequence: CDR1 SGHDT, CDR2 YYEEEE. With 0 bases removed from V and 5 bases from J, the gap between germline ends came to 14 bases.

This clonotype was counted at least ten times. The chain links TRBV12-3 or TRBV12-4 to TRBJ2-1; no reliable D call. Trimming took off 3 bases at V and 2 bases at J, with 11 bases between the two ends. The length of the CDR3 is 15 residues. The CDR3 DNA follows: TGTGCCAGCAGTTTTAACGGAGAGACCTACAATGAGCAGTTCTTC. Its protein product is CASSFNGETYNEQFF.

This clonotype came up a few times. The rearrangement uses TRBV15 and TRBJ1-1, with D perhaps TRBD1 (6 bases). The V gene lost 2 bases and the J gene lost 1 base, with 8 bases spanning the gap. CDR1 is LNHNV and CDR2 is YYDKDF in the germline V gene (reference sequence). CDR3 size: 14 residues. The CDR3 coding sequence is TGTGCCACCAGCAGAACACAGGGGAACACTGAAGCTTTCTTT. Amino acids: CATSRTQGNTEAFF. The full variable domain, in which reference TRBV15 and TRBJ1-1 provide the parts outside the CDR3, is DAMVIQNPRYQVTQFGKPVTLSCSQTLNHNVMYWYQQKSSQAPKLLFHYYDKDFNNEADTPDNFQSRRPNTSFCFLDIRSPGLGDTAMYLCATSRTQGNTEAFFGQGTRLTVV.

This clonotype was recorded many times. The V call is TRBV10-3, the J call TRBJ1-1, with 9 bases matching TRBD1. Germline lookup yields CDR1 ENHRY and CDR2 SYGVKD. V lost 7 bases and J lost 4; bases outside the gene matches: 4. The length of the CDR3 is 13 residues. CDR3 coding DNA: TGTGCCATCACGGAGACAGGGGGCACTGAAGCTTTCTTT. Protein sequence: CAITETGGTEAFF.

This clonotype was recorded once. The chain employs TRBV5-5 and TRBJ2-2; 12 bases map to TRBD1. With V trimmed by 4 bases and J by 7 bases, 8 bases remained unmatched. There are 16 residues in the CDR3. Germline V gene lookup returns CDR1 SGHKS and CDR2 YYEKEE (reference sequence). The CDR3 sequence is CASSQGQGASDGELFF. In DNA, the CDR3 is TGTGCCAGCAGCCAGGGACAGGGGGCGTCGGACGGGGAGCTGTTTTTT.

V usage is TRBV7-9 and J usage is TRBJ2-2; D is ambiguous. Germline CDR1 and CDR2: SEHNR and FQNEAQ (reference sequence). This CDR3 has 18 amino acids. V shed 5 bases and J shed 0 bases, with 19 bases lying between them. In nucleotides, the CDR3 is TGTGCCAGCAGCCATGGCCGTCACTCCACCCCGAACACCGGGGAGCTGTTTTTT. It translates to CASSHGRHSTPNTGELFF.

This clonotype was detected ten times or more. The gene calls are TRBV27 and TRBJ2-7; D tentatively fits TRBD1 or TRBD2 (6 bases each). Per germline, CDR1 MNHEY and CDR2 SMNVEV (reference sequence). The CDR3 covers 15 residues. Trimming took off 1 base at V and 0 bases at J, with 10 bases between the two ends. The CDR3 is CASSLFRGPSYEQYF. The CDR3 bases are TGTGCCAGCAGTTTATTTCGGGGGCCCTCCTACGAGCAGTACTTC.

The chain joins TRBV5-1 to TRBJ2-7, with 11 bases that match TRBD2. V shed 3 bases and J 2 bases; nucleotides not matched to a gene: 4. The CDR3 has 15 residues. CDR1 is SGHRS and CDR2 is YFSETQ in the germline V gene. The CDR3 reads CASSSLAGVTYEQYF. CDR3 sequence (DNA): TGCGCCAGCAGCTCACTAGCGGGAGTAACCTACGAGCAGTACTTC.

This clonotype was picked up many times. This chain uses TRBV28 with TRBJ1-5, with D uncertain. The CDR3 spans 14 residues. V shed 5 bases and J shed 7 bases, with 15 bases lying between them. Germline CDR1 reads MDHEN; CDR2 reads SYDVKM. CDR3 nucleotides: TGTGCCAGCAGTATGACGGGAGTGAGCCAGCCCCAGCATTTT. Encoded protein: CASSMTGVSQPQHF.

V usage is TRBV7-6 and J usage is TRBJ2-2; 8 positions match TRBD2. With V trimmed by 5 bases and J by 6 bases, 5 bases remained unmatched. The CDR3 extends over 14 amino acids. From germline, CDR1 is SGHVS and CDR2 FNYEAQ. The CDR3: CASSLTSVPGELFF. The CDR3 nucleotides are TGTGCCAGCAGCCTGACTAGCGTGCCCGGGGAGCTGTTTTTT.

This clonotype was observed many times. This sequence joins TRBV7-2 and TRBJ2-1; D remains ambiguous. V was cut by 5 bases and J by 7 bases, with 18 bases left in between. The CDR3 contains 15 residues. Germline loops: CDR1 SGHTA, CDR2 FQGNSA. The DNA for the CDR3 is TGTGCCAGCAGCCGGAACATAGGTGTGGGAAATGAGCAGTTCTTC. It specifies CASSRNIGVGNEQFF.

Only a few counts were recorded for this clonotype. The V and J genes are TRBV5-5 and TRBJ2-7, with TRBD2 matching over 11 bases. Germline V gene sequence: CDR1 SGHKS, CDR2 YYEKEE (reference sequence). CDR3 size: 15 residues. V shed 4 bases, J shed 3 bases, and the junction held 6 bases outside the gene matches. This chain's CDR3 is CASSLDLAGGYEQYF. The CDR3, as DNA: TGTGCCAGCAGCCTGGATCTAGCGGGAGGCTACGAGCAGTACTTC.

This clonotype was recorded at least ten times. V gene TRBV27 combines with J gene TRBJ2-1; weak D call: TRBD1 (7 bases). The V gene's germline CDR1 is MNHEY and CDR2 SMNVEV (reference sequence). This CDR3 is 14 amino acids long. With 5 bases removed from V and 8 bases from J, the gap between germline ends came to 16 bases. The CDR3 here is CASSPRSRGDEQFF. The CDR3 coding sequence is TGTGCCAGCAGTCCCCGATCCAGGGGGGATGAGCAGTTCTTC.

This clonotype was counted only a few times. J is TRBJ2-1 and V is TRBV19, with 15 bases matching TRBD2. V lost 3 bases to trimming and J lost 4 bases; unmatched junction nucleotides: 7. The V gene's germline CDR1 is LNHDA and CDR2 SQIVND (reference sequence). The CDR3 is 18 amino acids. CDR3 residues: CASSMGLAGGRKYNEQFF. Written as DNA, the CDR3 is TGTGCCAGTAGTATGGGACTAGCGGGGGGCCGAAAGTACAATGAGCAGTTCTTC.

The chain couples TRBV12-5 to TRBJ1-1, with no clear D. Trimming cost V 9 bases and J 3 bases, with 14 bases left between them. Germline assignment: CDR1 LGHNT and CDR2 FRNRAP. This CDR3 region has 13 residues. The DNA of the CDR3 is TGTGCTAGCGCGTTAAACCAGGACACTGAAGCTTTCTTT. Translation gives CASALNQDTEAFF.

This clonotype has ten or more counts. V gene TRBV2 combines with J gene TRBJ2-1, with a weak D call TRBD2 (5 bases). Germline V CDR1 and CDR2: SNHLY, FYNNEI. CDR3 length: 15 amino acids. Trimming took off 2 bases at V and 8 bases at J, with 16 bases between the two ends. This CDR3 reads CASSELAAGEDEQFF. In DNA form, the CDR3 reads TGTGCCAGCAGTGAACTAGCCGCCGGCGAGGATGAGCAGTTCTTC. Complete variable domain (other parts from reference TRBV2 and TRBJ2-1): EPEVTQTPSHQVTQMGQEVILRCVPISNHLYFYWYRQILGQKVEFLVSFYNNEISEKSEIFDDQFSVERPDGSNFTLKIRSTKLEDSAMYFCASSELAAGEDEQFFGPGTRLTVL.

V and J are TRBV27 and TRBJ1-2; 8 nucleotides align to TRBD1. Trimming cost V 8 bases and J 5 bases; bases outside gene matches: 10. Germline values: CDR1 MNHEY, CDR2 SMNVEV (reference sequence). The CDR3 is 14 amino acids. CDR3 sequence: CASAGGAGLYGYTF. Written as DNA, the CDR3 is TGTGCCAGCGCAGGGGGCGCGGGACTTTATGGCTACACCTTC.

This clonotype was counted a few times. The chain recombines TRBV7-9 with TRBJ2-3; 10 positions match TRBD2. The CDR3 extends over 15 amino acids. Per the germline V gene, CDR1 is SEHNR and CDR2 is FQNEAQ (reference sequence). Unmatched junction bases numbered 4, after V lost 2 bases and J lost 5 bases. This CDR3 reads CASSLQAGGLDTQYF. As DNA, the CDR3 is TGTGCCAGCAGCTTACAAGCGGGGGGGCTAGATACGCAGTATTTT.

This clonotype was seen at least ten times. The genes are TRBV5-1 and TRBJ2-7, with TRBD2 identical over 8 bases. The length of the CDR3 is 17 residues. Germline CDR1 SGHRS, CDR2 YFSETQ. V trimming: 1 base; J trimming: 2 bases; junction bases outside the gene matches: 11. CDR3: CASSLWASSGRAYEQYF. CDR3 nucleotides: TGCGCCAGCAGCTTGTGGGCGTCTAGCGGGCGAGCCTACGAGCAGTACTTC.

The chain has TRBV5-1 and TRBJ2-5; D uncertain. This CDR3 is 14 amino acids long. The V gene's germline CDR1 is SGHRS and CDR2 YFSETQ. With 0 bases removed from V and 3 bases from J, the gap between germline ends came to 9 bases. The CDR3 region has the DNA TGCGCCAGCAGCTTGGGCCTCACCAAAGAGACCCAGTACTTC. Encoded protein: CASSLGLTKETQYF.

This clonotype has ten or more counts. The V call is TRBV28, the J call TRBJ2-1, with 8 bases identical to TRBD2. Germline CDR1 and CDR2: MDHEN and SYDVKM. The CDR3 length is 14 residues. J lost 9 bases, V lost 4 bases, and 8 bases had no gene match. The CDR3 here is CASSSPRGGSEQFF. Here the CDR3 DNA reads TGTGCCAGCAGTTCCCCACGGGGGGGCAGTGAGCAGTTCTTC.

The chain carries TRBV5-8 and TRBJ1-2; TRBD1 agrees at 8 bases. The V gene end was trimmed by 4 bases and the J gene end by 0 bases; junction bases not matched to a gene: 5. The CDR3 extends over 15 amino acids. Germline-derived CDR1 and CDR2 are SGHTS and YDEGEE. CDR3 residues: CASSRWDRPNYGYTF. In nucleotides, the CDR3 is TGTGCCAGCAGCCGATGGGACAGGCCTAACTATGGCTACACCTTC. Full variable domain (missing parts from reference TRBV5-8 and TRBJ1-2): EAGVTQSPTHLIKTRGQQATLRCSPISGHTSVYWYQQALGLGLQFLLWYDEGEERNRGNFPPRFSGRQFPNYSSELNVNALELEDSALYLCASSRWDRPNYGYTFGSGTRLTVV.